The rows below give T cell receptor beta chains drawn from one sample of a study of spatial heterogeneity in lung cancer. Each CDR3 protein is one row after TCRdb ran MiXCR on the 5' RACE reads. The profile shows more than 40,000 distinct CDR3 sequences, 20% to 25% of them singletons. The specimen comprised PBMCs, sampled at follow-up. The source is a female donor with early-stage non-small cell lung cancer. Each CDR3 is given with its conserved first and last residue. Each record gives: V gene, CDR3 protein.

v_gene: TRBV18; CDR3aa: CASSPLERYQETQYF
v_gene: TRBV28; CDR3aa: CASSLNPSYGYTF
v_gene: TRBV7-9; CDR3aa: CASSLSFEAEAFF
v_gene: TRBV5-1; CDR3aa: CASSAGQTQETQYF
v_gene: TRBV2; CDR3aa: CASSEATKRQPQHF
v_gene: TRBV2; CDR3aa: CASSPGQASYNEQFF
v_gene: TRBV12-3/TRBV12-4; CDR3aa: CASSGRRRSYNEQFF
v_gene: TRBV6-5; CDR3aa: CASSYAGTGGNSPLHF
v_gene: TRBV29-1; CDR3aa: CSATTSGSYNEQFF
v_gene: TRBV3-1; CDR3aa: CASSQLASYEQYF
v_gene: TRBV30; CDR3aa: CAWQQGAYSGNTIYF
v_gene: TRBV7-2; CDR3aa: CASSSSGSTQYF
v_gene: TRBV7-2; CDR3aa: CASSAGPYGYTF
v_gene: TRBV6-5; CDR3aa: CASSYRGINSPLHF
v_gene: TRBV28; CDR3aa: CASSLDANTEAFF
v_gene: TRBV6-5; CDR3aa: CASSSGQGFTEAFF
v_gene: TRBV18; CDR3aa: CASSAGDGYTF
v_gene: TRBV13; CDR3aa: CASSRFTGQGARTF
v_gene: TRBV20-1; CDR3aa: CSARDLAGGPAYEQYF
v_gene: TRBV14; CDR3aa: CASSQVQGSEQFF
v_gene: TRBV7-9; CDR3aa: CASSLGPSAYEQYF
v_gene: TRBV2; CDR3aa: CASRTGLNEKLFF
v_gene: TRBV19; CDR3aa: CATSNPGTQYF
v_gene: TRBV7-6; CDR3aa: CASSLASGAQYF
v_gene: TRBV6-1; CDR3aa: CASSEALRQGWQPQHF
v_gene: TRBV27; CDR3aa: CASSYLLGDYYEQYF
v_gene: TRBV29-1; CDR3aa: CSYSMSSNQPQHF
v_gene: TRBV10-3; CDR3aa: CAISDTTGGGEKLFF
v_gene: TRBV11-2; CDR3aa: CASSPIMGGAPGELFF
v_gene: TRBV11-2; CDR3aa: CASSLVVRERTQYF
v_gene: TRBV4-2; CDR3aa: CASSQGNGAGVKFF
v_gene: TRBV5-6; CDR3aa: CASSLNRFHTEAFF
v_gene: TRBV29-1; CDR3aa: CSVERFRGRNTEAFF
v_gene: TRBV9; CDR3aa: CASSVEGLGHYGYTF